These 9 T cell receptor beta chains originate from one sample sequenced in a study of patients and donors after allogeneic stem cell transplantation. Using its own MiXCR run on the RT-PCR reads, TCRdb lists one record per CDR3 protein. Among 800,000 to 1,000,000 distinct CDR3 sequences listed, roughly 17% were seen once. Sequenced: blood, either unsorted or a sorted T cell fraction (not recorded which). Receptors originate from a human donor who was either an allogeneic HSCT recipient or a stem cell or donor lymphocyte infusion donor (not recorded which). It is not recorded whose cells these are; they may come from a transplant donor.

This clonotype appeared a few times. The chain combines TRBV13 with TRBJ2-7; the match to TRBD2 covers 8 bases. The CDR3 consists of 14 residues. Germline trimming cut 5 bases from V and 0 bases from J; bases unmatched to any gene: 3. Germline lookup yields CDR1 PRHDT and CDR2 FYEKMQ (reference sequence). As DNA, the CDR3 is TGTGCCAGCAGCAATAGCGGGACCTCCTACGAGCAGTACTTC. It codes for CASSNSGTSYEQYF.

This clonotype was seen more than once but under ten times. The chain carries TRBV7-8 and TRBJ2-7, with no clear D. V lost 11 bases and J lost 7, with 12 bases in between. Germline V CDR1 and CDR2: SGHVS, FQNEAQ. The CDR3 has 10 residues. CDR3 region: CAPTPWEQYF. In DNA form, the CDR3 reads TGTGCCCCCACCCCCTGGGAGCAGTACTTC. Using reference TRBV7-8 and TRBJ2-7 for the parts outside the CDR3, the full variable domain is GAGVSQSPRYKVAKRGQDVALRCDPISGHVSLFWYQQALGQGPEFLTYFQNEAQLDKSGLPSDRFFAERPEGSVSTLKIQRTQQEDSAVYLCAPTPWEQYFGPGTRLTVT.

J is TRBJ2-3 and V is TRBV5-1; the D is unclear. Germline assignment: CDR1 SGHRS and CDR2 YFSETQ. V gave up 6 bases and J gave up 2 bases, with 13 bases separating them. CDR3 length equals 14 residues. CDR3 residues: CASTPGEITDTQYF. The CDR3 DNA follows: TGCGCCAGCACCCCCGGCGAGATCACAGATACGCAGTATTTT.

This clonotype has a handful of counts. The rearrangement links TRBV12-5 to TRBJ1-1; no definite D call. This CDR3 is 15 amino acids long. CDR1 is LGHNT, CDR2 FRNRAP, per germline. V dropped 0 bases and J dropped 0 bases, with 8 bases sitting between them. This CDR3 reads CASGLVGRLNTEAFF. CDR3 in DNA: TGTGCTAGTGGTTTGGTAGGTCGACTGAACACTGAAGCTTTCTTT.

The chain uses TRBV13 and TRBJ2-7, with 10 bases fitting TRBD2. This CDR3 is 16 amino acids long. CDR1 is PRHDT and CDR2 is FYEKMQ in the germline V gene (reference sequence). Germline trimming cut 5 bases from V and 3 bases from J; bases unmatched to any gene: 10. CDR3 region: CASSAETSGWSYEQYF. CDR3 DNA: TGTGCCAGCAGCGCGGAGACTAGCGGGTGGAGCTACGAGCAGTACTTC. Complete variable domain (other parts from reference TRBV13 and TRBJ2-7): AAGVIQSPRHLIKEKRETATLKCYPIPRHDTVYWYQQGPGQDPQFLISFYEKMQSDKGSIPDRFSAQQFSDYHSELNMSSLELGDSALYFCASSAETSGWSYEQYFGPGTRLTVT.

The chain combines TRBV27 with TRBJ2-3, with 7 bases fitting TRBD1. This CDR3 has 14 residues. Germline V gene lookup returns CDR1 MNHEY and CDR2 SMNVEV (reference sequence). V was pared by 3 bases and J by 11 bases, with 11 bases of the junction left unmatched. DNA for the CDR3: TGTGCCAGCAGTTTCCGACAGGGATCGGCGCAGCAGTATTTT. This sequence encodes CASSFRQGSAQQYF.

The chain uses TRBV7-6 and TRBJ1-1; unclear D gene. The germline V gene has CDR1 SGHVS and CDR2 FNYEAQ. This CDR3 has 11 amino acids. The germline V and J ends were trimmed by 1 base and 10 bases, with 7 bases remaining between them. The CDR3 reads CASSLEGTAFF. For the CDR3, the DNA is TGTGCCAGCAGCTTAGAGGGTACAGCTTTCTTT.

V is TRBV20-1 and J is TRBJ2-7; a possible D gene is TRBD1 (6 bases). Trimming left V 6 bases short and J 2 bases short, with 20 bases between. This CDR3 is built from 15 residues. Germline V gene sequence: CDR1 DFQATT, CDR2 SNEGSKA (reference sequence). The CDR3 nucleotides are TGCAGTGCCCAGGTGGGGGCAGGAAGAACCTACGAGCAGTACTTC. Its translation is CSAQVGAGRTYEQYF.

CDR3 sequence reads: CASSAQGANHSGANVLTF. The CDR3 nucleotides are TGTGCCAGCAGCGCCCAGGGGGCCAATCACTCTGGGGCCAACGTCCTGACTTTC. The V call is TRBV11-1, the J call TRBJ2-6, with 8 bases that match TRBD1. The CDR3 spans 18 residues. The germline CDR1 and CDR2 sequences are SGHAT and FQDESV (reference sequence). After removal of 5 bases from V and 0 bases from J, the junction contained 9 bases not matched to a gene.